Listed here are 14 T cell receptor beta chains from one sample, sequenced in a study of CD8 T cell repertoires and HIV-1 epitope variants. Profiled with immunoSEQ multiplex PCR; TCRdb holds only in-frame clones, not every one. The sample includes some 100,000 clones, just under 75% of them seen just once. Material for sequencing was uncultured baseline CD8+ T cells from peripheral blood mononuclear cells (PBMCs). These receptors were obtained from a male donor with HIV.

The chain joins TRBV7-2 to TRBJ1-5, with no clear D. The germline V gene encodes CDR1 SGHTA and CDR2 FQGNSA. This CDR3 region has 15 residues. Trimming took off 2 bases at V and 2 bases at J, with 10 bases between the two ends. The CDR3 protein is CASSLSTPGNQPQHF. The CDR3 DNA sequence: TGTGCCAGCAGCTTAAGTACTCCTGGCAATCAGCCCCAGCATTTT.

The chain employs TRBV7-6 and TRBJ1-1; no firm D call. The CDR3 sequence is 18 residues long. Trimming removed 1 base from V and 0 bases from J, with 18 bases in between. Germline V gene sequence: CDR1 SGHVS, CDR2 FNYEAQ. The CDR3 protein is CASSLGWGDTGLNTEAFF. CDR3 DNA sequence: TGTGCCAGCAGCTTAGGATGGGGAGACACCGGACTGAACACTGAAGCTTTCTTT.

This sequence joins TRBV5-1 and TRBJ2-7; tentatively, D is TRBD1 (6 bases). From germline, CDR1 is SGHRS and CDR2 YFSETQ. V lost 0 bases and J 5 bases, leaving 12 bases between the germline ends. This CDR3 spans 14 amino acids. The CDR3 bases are TGCGCCAGCAGCTTGGAGGCAGGGGTCGACGAGCAGTACTTC. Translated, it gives CASSLEAGVDEQYF.

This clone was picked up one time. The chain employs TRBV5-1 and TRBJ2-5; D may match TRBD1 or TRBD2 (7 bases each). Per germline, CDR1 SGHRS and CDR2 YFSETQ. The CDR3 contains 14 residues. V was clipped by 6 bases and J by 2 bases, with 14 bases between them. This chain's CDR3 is CASTRAGQQETQYF. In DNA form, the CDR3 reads TGCGCCAGCACCCGAGCGGGACAGCAAGAGACCCAGTACTTC.

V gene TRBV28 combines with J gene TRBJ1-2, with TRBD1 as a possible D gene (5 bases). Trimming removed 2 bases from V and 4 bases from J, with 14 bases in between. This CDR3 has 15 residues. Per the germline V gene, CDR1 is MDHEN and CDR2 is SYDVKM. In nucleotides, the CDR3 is TGTGCCAGCAGTTTAGGGGGGATGTTTAGCTATGGCTACACCTTC. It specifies CASSLGGMFSYGYTF.

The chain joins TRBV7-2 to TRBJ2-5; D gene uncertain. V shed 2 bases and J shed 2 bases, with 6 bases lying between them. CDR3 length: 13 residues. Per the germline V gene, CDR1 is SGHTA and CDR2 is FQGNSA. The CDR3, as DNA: TGTGCCAGCAGCTTAAGTCCTCAAGAGACCCAGTACTTC. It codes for CASSLSPQETQYF. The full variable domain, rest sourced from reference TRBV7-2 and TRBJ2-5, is GAGVSQSPSNKVTEKGKDVELRCDPISGHTALYWYRQSLGQGLEFLIYFQGNSAPDKSGLPSDRFSAERTGGSVSTLTIQRTQQEDSAVYLCASSLSPQETQYFGPGTRLLVL.

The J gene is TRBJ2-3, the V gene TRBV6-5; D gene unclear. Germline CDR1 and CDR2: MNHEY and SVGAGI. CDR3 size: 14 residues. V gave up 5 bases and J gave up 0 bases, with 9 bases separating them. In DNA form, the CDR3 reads TGTGCCAGCAGTCGTACTTCTAGCACAGATACGCAGTATTTT. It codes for CASSRTSSTDTQYF.

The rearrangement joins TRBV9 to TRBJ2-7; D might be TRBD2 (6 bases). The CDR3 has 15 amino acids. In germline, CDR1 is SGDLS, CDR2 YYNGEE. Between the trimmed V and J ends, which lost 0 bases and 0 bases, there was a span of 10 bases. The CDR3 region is CASSVGFGSSYEQYF. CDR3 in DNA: TGTGCCAGCAGCGTAGGTTTCGGGAGCTCCTACGAGCAGTACTTC.

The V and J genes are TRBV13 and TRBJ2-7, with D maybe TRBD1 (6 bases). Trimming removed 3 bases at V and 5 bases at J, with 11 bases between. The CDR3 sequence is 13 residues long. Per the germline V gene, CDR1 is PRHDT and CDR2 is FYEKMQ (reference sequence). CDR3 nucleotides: TGTGCCAGCAGCTTGACAGGCAAGAACGAGCAGTACTTC. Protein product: CASSLTGKNEQYF.

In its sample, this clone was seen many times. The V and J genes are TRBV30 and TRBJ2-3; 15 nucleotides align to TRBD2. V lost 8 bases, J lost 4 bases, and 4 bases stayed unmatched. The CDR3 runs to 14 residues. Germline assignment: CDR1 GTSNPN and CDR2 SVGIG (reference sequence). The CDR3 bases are TGTGCCGTCGGACTAGCGGGGGGGGCAGATACGCAGTATTTT. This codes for CAVGLAGGADTQYF.

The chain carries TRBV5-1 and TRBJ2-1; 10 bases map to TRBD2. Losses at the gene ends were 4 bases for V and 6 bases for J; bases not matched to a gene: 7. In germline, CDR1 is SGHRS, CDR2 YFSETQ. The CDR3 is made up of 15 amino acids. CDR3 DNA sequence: TGCGCCAGCAGCATTCTAGCGGGAGTGGTCAATGAGCAGTTCTTC. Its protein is CASSILAGVVNEQFF.

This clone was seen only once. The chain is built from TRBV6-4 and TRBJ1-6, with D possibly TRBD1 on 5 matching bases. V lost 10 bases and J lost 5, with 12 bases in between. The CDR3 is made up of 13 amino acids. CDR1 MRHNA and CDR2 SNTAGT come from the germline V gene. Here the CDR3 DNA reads TGTGCCACCCTCGACAGAGATAATTCACCCCTCCACTTT. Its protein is CATLDRDNSPLHF.

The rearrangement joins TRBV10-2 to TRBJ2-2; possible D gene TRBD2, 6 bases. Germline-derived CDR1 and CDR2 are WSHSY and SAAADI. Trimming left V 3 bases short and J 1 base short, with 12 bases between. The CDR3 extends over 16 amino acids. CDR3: CASSEKGLKNTGELFF. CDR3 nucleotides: TGCGCCAGCAGTGAAAAGGGACTCAAGAACACCGGGGAGCTGTTTTTT.

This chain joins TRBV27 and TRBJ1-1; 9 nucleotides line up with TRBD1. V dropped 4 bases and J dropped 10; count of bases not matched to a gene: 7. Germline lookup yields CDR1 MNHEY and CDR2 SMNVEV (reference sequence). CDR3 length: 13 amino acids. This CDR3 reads CASSWTGAQRAFF. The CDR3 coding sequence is TGTGCCAGCAGTTGGACAGGGGCCCAGCGAGCTTTCTTT.